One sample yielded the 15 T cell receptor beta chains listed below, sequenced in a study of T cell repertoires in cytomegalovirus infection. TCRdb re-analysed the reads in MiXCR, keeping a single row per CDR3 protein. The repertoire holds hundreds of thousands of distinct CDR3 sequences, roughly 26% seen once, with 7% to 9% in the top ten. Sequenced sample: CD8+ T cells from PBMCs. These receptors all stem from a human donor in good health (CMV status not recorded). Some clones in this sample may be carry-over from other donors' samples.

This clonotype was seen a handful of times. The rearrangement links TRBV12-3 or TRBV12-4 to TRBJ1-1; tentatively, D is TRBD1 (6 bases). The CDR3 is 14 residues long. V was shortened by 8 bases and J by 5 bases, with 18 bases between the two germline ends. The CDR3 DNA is TGTGCCAGCGGGGACACCTCCTTTGGGACTGAAGCTTTCTTT. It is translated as CASGDTSFGTEAFF.

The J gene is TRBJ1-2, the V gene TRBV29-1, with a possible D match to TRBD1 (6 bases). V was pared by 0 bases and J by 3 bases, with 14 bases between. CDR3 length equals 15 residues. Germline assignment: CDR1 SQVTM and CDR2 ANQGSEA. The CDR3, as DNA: TGCAGCGTTGAAGAGGCGGGACAAGGGCACTATGGCTACACCTTC. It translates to CSVEEAGQGHYGYTF.

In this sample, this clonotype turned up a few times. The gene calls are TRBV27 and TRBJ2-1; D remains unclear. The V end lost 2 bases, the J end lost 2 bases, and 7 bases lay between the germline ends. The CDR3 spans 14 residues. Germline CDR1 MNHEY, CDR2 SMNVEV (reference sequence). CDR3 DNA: TGTGCCAGCAGTTTAGACACCCCCTACAATGAGCAGTTCTTC. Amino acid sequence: CASSLDTPYNEQFF.

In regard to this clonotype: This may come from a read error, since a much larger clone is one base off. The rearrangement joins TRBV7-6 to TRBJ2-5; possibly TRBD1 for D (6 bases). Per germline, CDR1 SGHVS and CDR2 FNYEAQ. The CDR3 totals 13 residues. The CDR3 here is CANSPGAQETQYF. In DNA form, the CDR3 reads TGTGCCAACAGCCCAGGGGCTCAAGAGACCCAGTACTTC.

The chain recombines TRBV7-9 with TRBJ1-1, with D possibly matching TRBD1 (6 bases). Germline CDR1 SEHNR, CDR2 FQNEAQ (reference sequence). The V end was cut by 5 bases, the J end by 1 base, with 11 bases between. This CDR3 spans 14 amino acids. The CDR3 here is CASSGQGTNTEAFF. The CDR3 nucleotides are TGTGCCAGCAGCGGGCAGGGGACGAACACTGAAGCTTTCTTT.

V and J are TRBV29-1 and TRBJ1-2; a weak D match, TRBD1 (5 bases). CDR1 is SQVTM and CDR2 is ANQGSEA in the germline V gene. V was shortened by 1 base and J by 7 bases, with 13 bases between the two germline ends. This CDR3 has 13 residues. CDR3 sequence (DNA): TGCAGCGTTGAAGGTCAGGGAGCTCCTGGCTACACCTTC. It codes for CSVEGQGAPGYTF.

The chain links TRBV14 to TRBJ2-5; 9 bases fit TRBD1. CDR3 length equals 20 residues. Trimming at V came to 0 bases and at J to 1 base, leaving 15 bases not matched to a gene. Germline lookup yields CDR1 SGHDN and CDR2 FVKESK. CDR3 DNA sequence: TGTGCCAGCAGCCAAGATAACCCCCGGGACAGGGTTTGGGGCCAAGAGACCCAGTACTTC. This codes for CASSQDNPRDRVWGQETQYF.

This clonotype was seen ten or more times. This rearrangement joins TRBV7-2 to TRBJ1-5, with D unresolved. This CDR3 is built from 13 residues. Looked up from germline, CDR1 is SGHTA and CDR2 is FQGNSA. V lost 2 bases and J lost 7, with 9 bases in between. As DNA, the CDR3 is TGTGCCAGCAGCTTATTATTTCTACAGCCCCAGCATTTT. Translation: CASSLLFLQPQHF.

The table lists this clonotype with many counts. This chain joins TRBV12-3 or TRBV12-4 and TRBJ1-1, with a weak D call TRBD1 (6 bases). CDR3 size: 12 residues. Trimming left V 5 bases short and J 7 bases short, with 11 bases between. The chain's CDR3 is CASSLGHYEAFF. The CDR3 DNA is TGTGCCAGCAGTCTGGGACACTATGAAGCTTTCTTT.

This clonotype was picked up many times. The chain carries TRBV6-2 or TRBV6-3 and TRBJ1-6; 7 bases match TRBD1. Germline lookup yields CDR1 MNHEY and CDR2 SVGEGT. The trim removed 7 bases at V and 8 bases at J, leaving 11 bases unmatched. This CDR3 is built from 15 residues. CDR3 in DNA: TGTGCCAGCACCCAAGGGGGCTCTTGGGATTCACCCCTCCACTTT. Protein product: CASTQGGSWDSPLHF.

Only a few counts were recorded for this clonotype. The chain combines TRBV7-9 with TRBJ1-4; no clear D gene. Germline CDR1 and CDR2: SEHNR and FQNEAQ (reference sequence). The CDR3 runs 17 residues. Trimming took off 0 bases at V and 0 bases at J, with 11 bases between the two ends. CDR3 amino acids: CASSLAGRLATNEKLFF. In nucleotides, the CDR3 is TGTGCCAGCAGCTTAGCGGGCCGCCTTGCAACTAATGAAAAACTGTTTTTT. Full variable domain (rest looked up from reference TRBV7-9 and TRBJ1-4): DTGVSQNPRHKITKRGQNVTFRCDPISEHNRLYWYRQTLGQGPEFLTYFQNEAQLEKSRLLSDRFSAERPKGSFSTLEIQRTEQGDSAMYLCASSLAGRLATNEKLFFGSGTQLSVL.

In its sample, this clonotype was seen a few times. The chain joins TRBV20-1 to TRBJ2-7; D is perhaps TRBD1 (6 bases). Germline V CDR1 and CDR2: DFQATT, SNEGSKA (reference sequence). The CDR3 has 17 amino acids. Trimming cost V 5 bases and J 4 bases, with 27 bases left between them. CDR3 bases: TGCAGTGCTCCCCGGCCAGGGGATTCCCGGGGCCCATACGAGCAGTACGTC. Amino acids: CSAPRPGDSRGPYEQYV.

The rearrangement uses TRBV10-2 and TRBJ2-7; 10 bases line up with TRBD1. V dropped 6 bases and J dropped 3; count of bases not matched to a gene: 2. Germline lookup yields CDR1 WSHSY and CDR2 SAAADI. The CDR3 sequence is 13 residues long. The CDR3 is CASRRDRGYEQYV. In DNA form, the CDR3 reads TGCGCCAGCAGACGGGACAGGGGCTACGAGCAGTACGTC.

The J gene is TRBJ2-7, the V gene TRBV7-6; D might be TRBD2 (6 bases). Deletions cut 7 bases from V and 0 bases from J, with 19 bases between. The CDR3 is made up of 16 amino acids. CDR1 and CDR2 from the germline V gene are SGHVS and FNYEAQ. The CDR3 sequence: CASTYEEGVSSYEQYV. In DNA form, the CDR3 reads TGTGCCAGCACCTACGAGGAGGGCGTGAGCTCCTACGAGCAGTACGTC.

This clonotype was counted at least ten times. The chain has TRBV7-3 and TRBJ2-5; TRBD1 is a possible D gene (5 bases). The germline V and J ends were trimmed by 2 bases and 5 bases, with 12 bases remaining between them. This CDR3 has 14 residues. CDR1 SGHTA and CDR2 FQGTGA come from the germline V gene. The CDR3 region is CASSLDVGAETQYF. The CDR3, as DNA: TGTGCCAGCAGCTTAGATGTAGGGGCGGAGACCCAGTACTTC.